Following are 32 T cell receptor beta chains from one sample sequenced in a study of technical replicates of blood from a handful of donors. Sequenced by immunoSEQ multiplex PCR; TCRdb stores in-frame clones only, minus some. In the table there are approximately 69,000 clones, around 90% of which are singletons. The sequenced sample consisted of PBMCs. The source is a human donor in good health. Some clones in this sample may be carry-over from other donors' samples.

Only one count was recorded for this clone. V usage is TRBV12-5 and J usage is TRBJ2-3, with TRBD1 matching over 12 bases. The CDR3 has 15 amino acids. Germline V CDR1 and CDR2: LGHNT, FRNRAP. V was pared by 5 bases and J by 7 bases, with 7 bases of the junction left unmatched. The CDR3 DNA reads TGTGCTAGTGGTGACCTCCGGGACAGGGGGCATACGCAGTATTTT. Encoded protein: CASGDLRDRGHTQYF.

The chain is built from TRBV6-5 and TRBJ1-2; D not certain. The germline V and J ends were trimmed by 0 bases and 4 bases, with 12 bases remaining between them. CDR3 size: 15 residues. Germline V gene lookup returns CDR1 MNHEY and CDR2 SVGAGI. The CDR3 region is CASSYSGRGIYGYTF. CDR3 nucleotide sequence: TGTGCCAGCAGTTACTCGGGTCGGGGAATCTATGGCTACACCTTC.

The chain uses TRBV7-2 and TRBJ1-3; D is perhaps TRBD1 (6 bases). Germline assignment: CDR1 SGHTA and CDR2 FQGNSA. The CDR3 spans 15 residues. The ends were cut back, 5 bases at V and 0 bases at J, with 11 bases in the middle. The CDR3 nucleotides are TGTGCCAGCAGCCGGGACACATCCTCTGGAAACACCATATATTTT. It specifies CASSRDTSSGNTIYF.

The chain links TRBV7-2 to TRBJ1-3; D gene ambiguous. CDR3 size: 14 residues. Germline-derived CDR1 and CDR2 are SGHTA and FQGNSA. V was cut by 1 base and J by 7 bases, with 11 bases left in between. CDR3 sequence (DNA): TGTGCCAGCAGCTTAGTTGCAGCAGCGAACACCATATATTTT. Its translation is CASSLVAAANTIYF. Combining the CDR3 with reference TRBV7-2 and TRBJ1-3 gives the whole variable domain GAGVSQSPSNKVTEKGKDVELRCDPISGHTALYWYRQSLGQGLEFLIYFQGNSAPDKSGLPSDRFSAERTGGSVSTLTIQRTQQEDSAVYLCASSLVAAANTIYFGEGSWLTVV.

The chain couples TRBV5-1 to TRBJ2-7, with 16 positions matching TRBD2. The CDR3 runs to 19 residues. The germline gives CDR1 SGHRS, CDR2 YFSETQ. The trim removed 4 bases at V and 1 base at J, leaving 11 bases unmatched. The CDR3: CASSQTGTSGRAGSYEQYF. CDR3 DNA sequence: TGCGCCAGCAGCCAAACCGGGACTAGCGGGAGGGCTGGATCCTACGAGCAGTACTTC.

V and J are TRBV2 and TRBJ1-5; D gene ambiguous. Germline lookup yields CDR1 SNHLY and CDR2 FYNNEI. V was trimmed by 6 bases and J by 2 bases, leaving 11 bases between them. This CDR3 is built from 14 residues. CDR3 sequence (DNA): TGTGCCAGCAGCGGAAACAGCCGCAATCAGCCCCAGCATTTT. Its translation: CASSGNSRNQPQHF.

The rearrangement joins TRBV20-1 to TRBJ2-7; 7 nucleotides line up with TRBD1. Germline-derived CDR1 and CDR2 are DFQATT and SNEGSKA (reference sequence). V was pared by 5 bases and J by 6 bases, with 4 bases of the junction left unmatched. The CDR3 has 11 residues. CDR3 sequence reads: CSAYAGGEQYF. The CDR3, as DNA: TGCAGTGCTTATGCAGGGGGCGAGCAGTACTTC.

The chain joins TRBV7-7 to TRBJ2-5; no clear D. The V end was cut by 5 bases, the J end by 2 bases, with 12 bases between. The germline CDR1 and CDR2 sequences are SSHAT and FNYEAQ (reference sequence). The CDR3 length is 14 residues. CDR3 loop: CASSPSVPQETQYF. The CDR3 region has the DNA TGTGCCAGCAGCCCATCGGTGCCGCAAGAGACCCAGTACTTC.

The CDR3 region is CASSKLGEIATNEKLFF. The DNA of the CDR3 is TGTGCCAGCAGTAAATTGGGCGAGATTGCAACTAATGAAAAACTGTTTTTT. The chain uses TRBV2 and TRBJ1-4; D is uncertain. V was clipped by 5 bases and J by 0 bases, with 16 bases between them. There are 17 residues in the CDR3. Germline CDR1 SNHLY, CDR2 FYNNEI.

This sequence joins TRBV27 and TRBJ2-7, with 9 positions matching TRBD1. The germline V gene has CDR1 MNHEY and CDR2 SMNVEV (reference sequence). The CDR3 sequence is 16 residues long. J lost 2 bases, V lost 3 bases, and 8 bases had no gene match. The CDR3 nucleotides are TGTGCCAGCAGTTTTTTTACCGGGACAGGGCCCTACGAGCAGTACTTC. Encoded protein: CASSFFTGTGPYEQYF.

CDR3 nucleotides: TGTGCCAGCAGCTTAGATCGGGGGGCGGTCGGGCAGTTCTTC. It encodes CASSLDRGAVGQFF. The genes are TRBV11-2 and TRBJ2-1, with TRBD2 as a possible D gene (7 bases). With 0 bases removed from V and 12 bases from J, the gap between germline ends came to 15 bases. CDR1 and CDR2 (germline): SGHAT, FQNNGV. The CDR3 totals 14 residues. Based on the CDR3 plus reference TRBV11-2 and TRBJ2-1, the full variable domain is EAGVAQSPRYKIIEKRQSVAFWCNPISGHATLYWYQQILGQGPKLLIQFQNNGVVDDSQLPKDRFSAERLKGVDSTLKIQPAKLEDSAVYLCASSLDRGAVGQFFGPGTRLTVL.

J is TRBJ2-3 and V is TRBV7-9, with 10 bases lining up with TRBD1. The CDR3 covers 13 residues. The germline V gene encodes CDR1 SEHNR and CDR2 FQNEAQ (reference sequence). The ends lost 5 bases at V and 4 bases at J; junction bases unmatched: 0. The CDR3 loop is CASSDRGPDTQYF. CDR3 in DNA: TGTGCCAGCAGCGACAGGGGGCCAGATACGCAGTATTTT.

This chain links TRBV6-6 with TRBJ2-7; D possibly corresponds to TRBD1 (5 bases). This CDR3 region has 16 residues. CDR1 is MNHNY and CDR2 is SVGAGI in the germline V gene (reference sequence). Trimming shortened V by 5 bases and J by 0 bases, and 17 bases separated the two germline ends. CDR3 sequence (DNA): TGTGCCAGCAGTGGGCCGGGCAGGGCGAGCTCCTACGAGCAGTACTTC. Amino acid sequence: CASSGPGRASSYEQYF.

The chain joins TRBV4-1 to TRBJ2-7, with D possibly being TRBD1 (5 bases). The V end lost 5 bases, the J end lost 0 bases, and 14 bases lay between the germline ends. Germline CDR1 is MGHRA and CDR2 is YSYEKL. The CDR3 runs to 15 residues. The CDR3: CASSYDKGSSYEQYF. CDR3 DNA sequence: TGCGCCAGCAGCTACGACAAGGGGTCCTCCTACGAGCAGTACTTC.

The gene calls are TRBV5-6 and TRBJ2-1; D is perhaps TRBD2 (6 bases). The CDR3 spans 15 residues. Trimming removed 4 bases at V and 4 bases at J, with 15 bases between. The germline V gene has CDR1 SGHDT and CDR2 YYEEEE. The CDR3 loop reads CASSSSGSQYNEQFF. DNA for the CDR3: TGTGCCAGCAGCAGCTCCGGGAGCCAATACAATGAGCAGTTCTTC.

The chain is built from TRBV4-1 and TRBJ2-1; 12 positions match TRBD2. V lost 0 bases to trimming and J lost 5 bases; unmatched junction nucleotides: 11. CDR1 and CDR2 (germline): MGHRA, YSYEKL. The CDR3 length is 19 residues. The CDR3 here is CASSQELLGGLAGNNEQFF. The CDR3 nucleotides read TGCGCCAGCAGCCAAGAGTTGTTGGGTGGACTAGCGGGGAACAATGAGCAGTTCTTC.

The chain joins TRBV5-6 to TRBJ1-2; D remains unclear. V shed 2 bases and J shed 3 bases, with 8 bases lying between them. The germline gives CDR1 SGHDT, CDR2 YYEEEE. This CDR3 contains 13 residues. CDR3 region: CASSFSQDYGYTF. In nucleotides, the CDR3 is TGTGCCAGCAGCTTCAGTCAGGACTATGGCTACACCTTC. Full variable domain (rest looked up from reference TRBV5-6 and TRBJ1-2): DAGVTQSPTHLIKTRGQQVTLRCSPKSGHDTVSWYQQALGQGPQFIFQYYEEEERQRGNFPDRFSGHQFPNYSSELNVNALLLGDSALYLCASSFSQDYGYTFGSGTRLTVV.

This sequence joins TRBV19 and TRBJ2-7; tentative D call: TRBD2 (6 bases). The germline V gene has CDR1 LNHDA and CDR2 SQIVND (reference sequence). The V end was cut by 5 bases, the J end by 4 bases, with 15 bases between. This CDR3 has 14 amino acids. The CDR3 sequence is CASSPGNGGYEQYF. CDR3 in DNA: TGTGCCAGTAGTCCGGGAAACGGGGGTTACGAGCAGTACTTC.

J is TRBJ1-1 and V is TRBV7-9; no clear D. The germline V gene has CDR1 SEHNR and CDR2 FQNEAQ (reference sequence). Trimming pared 0 bases from V and 4 bases from J, leaving 12 bases between. The CDR3 totals 15 residues. CDR3 sequence (DNA): TGTGCCAGCAGCTTAGCGTCGGGGTCGGCCACTGAAGCTTTCTTT. It is translated as CASSLASGSATEAFF.

This chain uses TRBV2 with TRBJ1-2, with a tentative D call TRBD1 (5 bases). The CDR3 sequence is 12 residues long. Per germline, CDR1 SNHLY and CDR2 FYNNEI. Trimming removed 4 bases at V and 7 bases at J, with 10 bases between. The CDR3 is CASSGQGFGYTF. The CDR3 nucleotides are TGTGCCAGCAGTGGGCAGGGTTTTGGCTACACCTTC.

The chain couples TRBV27 to TRBJ1-6, with TRBD1 matching 7 bases. The J segment lost 11 bases and the V segment lost 4 bases, leaving 8 bases of the junction unmatched. Germline V lookup: CDR1 MNHEY, CDR2 SMNVEV (reference sequence). The CDR3 runs 14 residues. For the CDR3, the DNA is TGTGCCAGCAGTTCCCAGGGGGGTTCCCCACCCCTCCACTTT. Protein product: CASSSQGGSPPLHF.

The chain employs TRBV10-1 and TRBJ2-1; 10 positions match TRBD2. This CDR3 spans 14 amino acids. V shed 6 bases, J shed 5 bases, and the junction held 4 bases outside the gene matches. Germline CDR1 is WNHNN and CDR2 is SYGVQD (reference sequence). This CDR3 is CASRRTSGNNEQFF. CDR3 DNA sequence: TGCGCCAGCAGACGGACTAGCGGAAACAATGAGCAGTTCTTC.

This sequence joins TRBV18 and TRBJ2-7, with 10 bases matching TRBD2. The CDR3 runs 16 residues. Trimming at V came to 2 bases and at J to 5 bases, leaving 9 bases not matched to a gene. Germline V gives CDR1 KGHSH, CDR2 LQKENI. This CDR3 is CASSPNLAGVSDEQYF. CDR3 bases: TGTGCCAGCTCACCAAATCTAGCGGGAGTGTCTGACGAGCAGTACTTC.

The chain links TRBV2 to TRBJ1-1, with D perhaps matching TRBD1 (5 bases). Germline values: CDR1 SNHLY, CDR2 FYNNEI. With 9 bases removed from V and 1 base from J, the gap between germline ends came to 18 bases. The CDR3 runs 15 residues. The CDR3 DNA follows: TGTGCCAGTCCGGCGTATTGGGGGGGGAACACTGAAGCTTTCTTT. This encodes CASPAYWGGNTEAFF.

V and J are TRBV7-3 and TRBJ2-2; 7 nucleotides match TRBD1. Germline CDR1 is SGHTA and CDR2 is FQGTGA. CDR3 length: 13 residues. Trimming removed 2 bases from V and 7 bases from J; junction bases left unmatched: 1. The CDR3 coding sequence is TGTGCCAGCAGCTTATCAGGGGGCGGGGAGCTGTTTTTT. It yields the protein CASSLSGGGELFF. Based on the CDR3 plus reference TRBV7-3 and TRBJ2-2, the full variable domain is GAGVSQTPSNKVTEKGKYVELRCDPISGHTALYWYRQSLGQGPEFLIYFQGTGAADDSGLPNDRFFAVRPEGSVSTLKIQRTERGDSAVYLCASSLSGGGELFFGEGSRLTVL.

This rearrangement joins TRBV10-3 to TRBJ2-7; the match to TRBD2 covers 7 bases. Per the germline V gene, CDR1 is ENHRY and CDR2 is SYGVKD. The ends lost 3 bases at V and 6 bases at J; junction bases unmatched: 5. CDR3 length: 13 amino acids. DNA for the CDR3: TGTGCCATCAGTGATCCCGGGGGGAGCGAGCAGTACTTC. Its protein product is CAISDPGGSEQYF.

J is TRBJ2-3 and V is TRBV4-3; no reliable D call. Trimming left V 3 bases short and J 7 bases short, with 2 bases between. This CDR3 is 10 amino acids long. Germline-derived CDR1 and CDR2 are LGHNA and YSLEER. CDR3 loop: CASSHYTQYF. The CDR3 DNA follows: TGCGCCAGCAGCCACTATACGCAGTATTTT.

The chain links TRBV27 to TRBJ2-7; 9 nucleotides match TRBD1. The CDR3 totals 13 residues. CDR1 and CDR2 from the germline V gene are MNHEY and SMNVEV (reference sequence). The ends lost 4 bases at V and 4 bases at J; junction bases unmatched: 2. As DNA, the CDR3 is TGTGCCAGCAGTTCCGGACAGGGGTACGAGCAGTACTTC. Translation gives CASSSGQGYEQYF.

V gene TRBV7-7 combines with J gene TRBJ2-3, with 7 bases that match TRBD1. This CDR3 has 13 residues. Per germline, CDR1 SSHAT and CDR2 FNYEAQ (reference sequence). The J segment lost 9 bases and the V segment lost 5 bases, leaving 8 bases of the junction unmatched. In DNA form, the CDR3 reads TGTGCCAGCAGCGCAAACAGGGGTTACACGCAGTATTTT. Translation gives CASSANRGYTQYF.

V gene TRBV6-1 combines with J gene TRBJ2-7; 7 nucleotides line up with TRBD1. Unmatched junction bases numbered 7, after V lost 2 bases and J lost 3 bases. CDR1 MNHNS and CDR2 SASEGT come from the germline V gene. The CDR3 loop spans 15 amino acids. CDR3 sequence (DNA): TGTGCCAGCAGTGAATGGGACAGTAATGTCTACGAGCAGTACTTC. As protein: CASSEWDSNVYEQYF.

This clone was seen once. J is TRBJ1-2 and V is TRBV7-9; 8 bases agree with TRBD1. J gave up 0 bases and V 10 bases, and 10 bases lay outside the gene matches. The CDR3 totals 15 residues. The germline V gene has CDR1 SEHNR and CDR2 FQNEAQ (reference sequence). CDR3 nucleotide sequence: TGTGCCATAGGGACAGGACCAAATTCTAACTATGGCTACACCTTC. Its protein is CAIGTGPNSNYGYTF. Using reference TRBV7-9 and TRBJ1-2 for the parts outside the CDR3, the full variable domain is DTGVSQNPRHKITKRGQNVTFRCDPISEHNRLYWYRQTLGQGPEFLTYFQNEAQLEKSRLLSDRFSAERPKGSFSTLEIQRTEQGDSAMYLCAIGTGPNSNYGYTFGSGTRLTVV.

This clone was counted a single time. The CDR3 DNA reads as TGTGCCAGCAGCTCGAGCCAGACAGGCTCCTACGAGCAGTACTTC. Protein sequence: CASSSSQTGSYEQYF. This chain uses TRBV7-6 with TRBJ2-7, with D possibly matching TRBD1 (6 bases). The length of the CDR3 is 15 residues. Germline values: CDR1 SGHVS, CDR2 FNYEAQ. V dropped 4 bases and J dropped 0 bases, with 13 bases sitting between them.